This T cell receptor (beta chain) was sequenced in a study of control samples from healthy donors and cancer patients. Generated by immunoSEQ multiplex PCR, the TCRdb table keeps only in-frame clones and is missing some. This sample has fewer than 200,000 clones, with just over 90% found just once. Between the trimmed V and J ends, which lost 7 bases and 0 bases, there was a span of 12 bases. The CDR3 contains 13 residues. From germline, CDR1 is SQVTM and CDR2 ANQGSEA. The TCR originated in a man aged 25-45 years in good health. The gene calls are TRBV29-1 and TRBJ1-2; D is uncertain. The sample taken for sequencing was blood. This chain's CDR3 is CSAAVGSNYGYTF. Here the CDR3 DNA reads TGCAGCGCCGCGGTGGGGTCTAACTATGGCTACACCTTC. The variable domain in full, completed from reference TRBV29-1 and TRBJ1-2, reads SAVISQKPSRDICQRGTSLTIQCQVDSQVTMMFWYRQQPGQSLTLIATANQGSEATYESGFVIDKFPISRPNLTFSTLTVSNMSPEDSSIYLCSAAVGSNYGYTFGSGTRLTVV.